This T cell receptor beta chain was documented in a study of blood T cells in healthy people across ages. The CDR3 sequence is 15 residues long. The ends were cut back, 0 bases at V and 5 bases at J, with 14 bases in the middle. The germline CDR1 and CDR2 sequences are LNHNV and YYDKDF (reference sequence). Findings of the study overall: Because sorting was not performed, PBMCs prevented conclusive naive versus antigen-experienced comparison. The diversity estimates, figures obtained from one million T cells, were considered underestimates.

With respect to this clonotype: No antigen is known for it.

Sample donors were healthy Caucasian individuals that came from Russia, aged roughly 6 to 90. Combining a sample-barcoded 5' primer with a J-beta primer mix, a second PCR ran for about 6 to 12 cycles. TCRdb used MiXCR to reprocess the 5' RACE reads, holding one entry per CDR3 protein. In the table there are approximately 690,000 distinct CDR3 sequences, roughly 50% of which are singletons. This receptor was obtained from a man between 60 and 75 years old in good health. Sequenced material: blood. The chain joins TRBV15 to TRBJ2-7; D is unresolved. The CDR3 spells CATSRELLSVNEQYF. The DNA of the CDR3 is TGTGCCACCAGCAGAGAACTCCTAAGCGTGAACGAGCAGTACTTC.